This is a list of T cell receptor beta chains from one sample in a study of blood T cell repertoires in COVID-19. TCRdb's copy holds only in-frame clones and misses some; the assay was immunoSEQ multiplex PCR. The sample shows more than 250,000 clones, more than 85% of them seen only once. Sequenced input: peripheral blood. The source is a man younger than 30 with active or convalescent COVID-19. Each CDR3 is given without its conserved first and last residue. Fields, in order: J gene, V gene, CDR3 protein.

TRBJ2-7,TRBV6-5,ASHMRRELYEQY
TRBJ2-5,TRBV4-1,ASSQHSGGQETQY
TRBJ2-2,TRBV15,ATSRDFTANTGELF
TRBJ1-2,TRBV27,ASSFTGNYGYT
TRBJ2-1,TRBV19,ARVTSGSLREQF
TRBJ2-5,TRBV7-9,ASGLAQETQY
TRBJ1-5,TRBV19,ASSIGGQYSNQPQH
TRBJ2-1,TRBV6-5,ASRTLGASYNEQF
TRBJ2-1,TRBV5-1,ASSLGPPSGQTFNEQF
TRBJ2-7,TRBV7-2,ASSPRDNTYEQY
TRBJ1-5,TRBV2,ASSPDSIQPQL
TRBJ1-2,TRBV10-3,AISGRQNPDYGYT
TRBJ1-5,TRBV24-1,ATSLGGNQPQH
TRBJ2-7,TRBV6-1,ASSAPDRGGYEQY
TRBJ2-1,TRBV6-5,ASSPDGNSEQF
TRBJ1-5,TRBV4-2,ASSQEGRYDQPQH
TRBJ1-4,TRBV10-3,ATTDSSTNEKLF
TRBJ2-1,TRBV10-3,AVGGYNEQF
TRBJ2-5,TRBV10-3,AISEMRAKETQY
TRBJ2-1,TRBV20-1,SASRGSSSYNEQF
TRBJ2-7,TRBV7-8,ASSLDGGEAGGSYEQY
TRBJ2-1,TRBV10-3,AITSSGNEQF
TRBJ2-3,TRBV4-3,ASSQTSGSGTQY
TRBJ2-5,TRBV7-8,ASSHNRLQETQY
TRBJ2-6,TRBV28,ASSGSSGANVLT
TRBJ2-3,TRBV5-1,ASSITGVGDTQY
TRBJ2-7,TRBV3-1/TRBV3-2,ASSQLYSFRSGISYEQY
TRBJ1-2,TRBV6-1,ASSEAPGFKSNYGYT
TRBJ1-3,TRBV7-3,ASSNGRSGNTIY
TRBJ2-7,TRBV30,AWRLSGRANEQY
TRBJ1-1,TRBV21-1,ASHYRGKNTEAF
TRBJ2-3,TRBV28,ASSDLDRGHFNTQY
TRBJ2-7,TRBV7-8,ASSPSSYEQY
TRBJ2-7,TRBV5-1,ASSLGQGAYEQY
TRBJ1-6,TRBV27,ASSLRLPGQNSPLH
TRBJ2-7,TRBV6-5,ASSYGWTGEYEQY
TRBJ1-2,TRBV5-1,ASSIGQGGGYGYT
TRBJ1-4,TRBV5-1,ASSYGTGVGEKLF
TRBJ1-1,TRBV5-6,ASSLRTEAF
TRBJ2-7,TRBV29-1,SVDWTGTYEQY
TRBJ2-3,TRBV28,ASATGIGLTDTQY
TRBJ1-3,TRBV7-9,ASSFGGTAGNTIY
TRBJ1-1,TRBV30,AWSERGMTEAF
TRBJ2-4,TRBV13,ASSATVAKNIQY
TRBJ2-5,TRBV19,ASSMAGGQAETQY
TRBJ2-3,TRBV2,ASSEIIGGGAADTQY
TRBJ1-1,TRBV6-5,ASQGSDTEAF
TRBJ2-3,TRBV7-3,ASSLRSGSDDTQY
TRBJ2-5,TRBV5-1,ASSLSGGYQETQY
TRBJ2-5,TRBV19,ASSEQGTQETQY
TRBJ2-7,TRBV4-2,ASSQEGSGGSYEQY
TRBJ2-1,TRBV9,ASSVSPLAGGYNEQF
TRBJ2-3,TRBV24-1,ATSARGDTQY
TRBJ1-2,TRBV27,ASSSGGPPGGYT
TRBJ2-6,TRBV14,ASSQDDGGVITNVLT